This T cell receptor beta chain is from a study of T cells in Graves' hyperthyroidism and ophthalmopathy. Trimming removed 5 bases from V and 3 bases from J, with 11 bases in between. The V gene's germline CDR1 is SGHTA and CDR2 FQGNSA. This CDR3 has 13 amino acids. From RNA transcripts, TCR beta CDR3 regions were amplified. Primed by the HTBI set, a first-round RT-PCR was run on the TCR CDR3. TCRdb used MiXCR to reprocess the multiplex PCR reads, holding one entry per CDR3 protein. The table includes some 720,000 distinct CDR3 sequences, 16% detected once. There are many counts of this clonotype. Material: blood. The V gene is TRBV7-2, the J gene TRBJ2-7; TRBD1 might be the D (6 bases). This receptor was obtained from a man aged 18 to 30 with Graves' hyperthyroidism. This CDR3 is CASSITGIYEQYF. The CDR3 DNA follows: TGTGCCAGCAGCATTACAGGGATCTACGAGCAGTACTTC.